The entry below gives a single T cell receptor (beta chain) sequence along with its context. Its antigen is unidentified. PCR amplification relied on 60 Vbeta primers (plus 13 Jbeta primers). The repertoire was sequenced with immunoSEQ multiplex PCR; TCRdb's copy has only in-frame clones and lacks some. The data contain about 180,000 clones, around 75% of them singletons. The sample comes from a study of cytomegalovirus exposure and HLA in healthy donors. Whole-study results and caveats: As a later analysis revealed, most CMV-associated TCR beta chains appeared HLA-restricted. The HLA-A and HLA-B alleles of most subjects were reportedly predicted accurately from TCR beta sequences. The authors confirmed in vitro that a few CMV-associated chains were specific for CMV antigens. Among TCR beta chains of equal frequency, HLA-associated ones were more clonally expanded in a later analysis.

CDR1 and CDR2 from the germline V gene are MDHEN and SYDVKM. The CDR3 runs 15 residues. Trimming removed 3 bases from V and 4 bases from J, with 13 bases in between. This receptor was identified in a male donor in good health and CMV-seronegative. Input material: PBMCs. This rearrangement joins TRBV28 to TRBJ2-1; D is perhaps TRBD2 (5 bases). CDR3 bases: TGTGCCAGCAGTTTTACTGGCGAGGGTTACAATGAGCAGTTCTTC. Its translation: CASSFTGEGYNEQFF. The whole variable domain, filled in from reference TRBV28 and TRBJ2-1, reads DVKVTQSSRYLVKRTGEKVFLECVQDMDHENMFWYRQDPGLGLRLIYFSYDVKMKEKGDIPEGYSVSREKKERFSLILESASTNQTSMYLCASSFTGEGYNEQFFGPGTRLTVL.